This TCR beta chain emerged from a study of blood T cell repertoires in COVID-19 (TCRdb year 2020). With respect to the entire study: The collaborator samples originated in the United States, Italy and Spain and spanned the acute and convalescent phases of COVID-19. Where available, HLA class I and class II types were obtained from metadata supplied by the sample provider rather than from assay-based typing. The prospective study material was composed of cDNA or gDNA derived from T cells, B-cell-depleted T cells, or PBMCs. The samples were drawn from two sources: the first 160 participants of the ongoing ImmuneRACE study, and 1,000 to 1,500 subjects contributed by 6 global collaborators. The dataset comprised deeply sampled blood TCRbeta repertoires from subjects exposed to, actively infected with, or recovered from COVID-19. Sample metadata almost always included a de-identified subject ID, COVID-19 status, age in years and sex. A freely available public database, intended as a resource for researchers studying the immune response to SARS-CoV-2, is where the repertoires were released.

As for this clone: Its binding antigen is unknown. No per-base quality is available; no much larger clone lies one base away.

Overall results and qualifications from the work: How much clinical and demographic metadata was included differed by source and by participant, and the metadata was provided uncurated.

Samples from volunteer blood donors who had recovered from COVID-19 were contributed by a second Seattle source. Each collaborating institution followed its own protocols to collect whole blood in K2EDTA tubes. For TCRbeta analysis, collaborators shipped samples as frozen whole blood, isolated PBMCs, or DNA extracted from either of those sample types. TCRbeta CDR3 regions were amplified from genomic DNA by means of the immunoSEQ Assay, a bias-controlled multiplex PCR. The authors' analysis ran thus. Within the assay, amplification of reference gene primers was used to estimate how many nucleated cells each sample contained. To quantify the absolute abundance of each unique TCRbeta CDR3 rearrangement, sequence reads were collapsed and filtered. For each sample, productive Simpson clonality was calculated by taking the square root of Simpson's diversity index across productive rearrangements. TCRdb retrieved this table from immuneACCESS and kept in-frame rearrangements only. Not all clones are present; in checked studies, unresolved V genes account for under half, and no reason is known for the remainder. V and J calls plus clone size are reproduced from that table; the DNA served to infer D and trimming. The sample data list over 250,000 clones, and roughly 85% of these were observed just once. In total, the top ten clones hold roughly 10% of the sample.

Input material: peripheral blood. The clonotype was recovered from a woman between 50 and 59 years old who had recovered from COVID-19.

DNA sequence: TGTGCCAGTAGTATTGGACAGATGAACACTGAAGCTTTCTTT. Protein translation: CASSIGQMNTEAFF. The rearrangement combines TRBV19 with TRBJ1-1, with TRBD1 perhaps the D gene, on 6 matching bases. According to the germline V gene (reference sequence), CDR1 reads LNHDA and CDR2 reads SQIVND. V is reduced by 3 bases and J by 0 bases, leaving a spacing of 8 bases between them. The CDR3 numbers 14 residues from cysteine through phenylalanine. The entry retains the CDR3 DNA only, 42 bases that are in frame from base 1. Here the CDR3 is joined to the reference TRBV19 and TRBJ1-1 genes, and the full variable domain is: DGGITQSPKYLFRKEGQNVTLSCEQNLNHDAMYWYRQDPGQGLRLIYYSQIVNDFQKGDIAEGYSVSREKKESFPLTVTSAQKNPTAFYLCASSIGQMNTEAFFGQGTRLTVV.